The TCR beta chain under discussion was sequenced for a study of T cells in Graves' hyperthyroidism and ophthalmopathy. Overall study results and limits: Clonotypes that were expanded in thyroid above 0.001 mostly appeared in blood too.

The PBMCs studied were ones that came from roughly 9.4 ml fresh peripheral blood. This clonotype came up a few times. Antigen specificity is unknown. From RNA transcripts, TCR beta CDR3 regions were amplified. TCR CDR3 regions were first amplified by RT-PCR with HTBI primers. TCRdb reprocessed the multiplex PCR reads via MiXCR and lists one record per CDR3 protein. The profile shows about 300,000 distinct CDR3 sequences, around a fifth of them singletons. CDR1 is MNHNS and CDR2 is SASEGT in the germline V gene. Deletions cut 2 bases from V and 4 bases from J, with 8 bases between. The CDR3 is 13 residues long.

The chain employs TRBV6-1 and TRBJ1-1; D gene ambiguous. Sequenced sample: blood. The receptor's source is a man aged 50 to 59 with Graves' ophthalmopathy. The CDR3 nucleotides are TGTGCCAGCAGTGAAAGAGGGCCCACTGAAGCTTTCTTT. This encodes CASSERGPTEAFF.